The source of this TCR beta chain is a study of T cell repertoires in cytomegalovirus infection. Across the whole study: Public TCR beta signature analysis indicated the presence of both CMV infection and matching HLA type. Study conclusions and caveats: Summed frequency of public TCR beta families distinguished CMV carriers with the relevant HLA. The study found HLA-C-restricted CMV-specific TCR beta clonotypes dominating the ex vivo response.

TCRdb passed the reads through MiXCR, listing each CDR3 protein once. The sample holds 480,000 or so distinct CDR3 sequences, about 10% seen once. The germline V gene has CDR1 SEHNR and CDR2 FQNEAQ (reference sequence). The CDR3 sequence is 10 residues long. The V end lost 7 bases, the J end lost 13 bases, and 13 bases lay between the germline ends. This clonotype was seen at least ten times. Antigen unknown. Sequencing used PBMCs. V is TRBV7-9 and J is TRBJ1-2; no definite D call. The source is a human donor in good health (CMV status not recorded). Some clones in this sample may be carry-over from other donors' samples. This CDR3 reads CASTSRIGTF. The CDR3 coding sequence is TGTGCCAGCACCTCTCGGATAGGCACCTTC.